The rows below give T cell receptor beta chains drawn from one sample of a study of T cell responses to AZD1222 COVID-19 vaccine. Here immunoSEQ multiplex PCR was the method, and the copy in TCRdb shows in-frame clones only, minus some. The top ten hold approximately 3.5% of the sample, which has about 120,000 clones, 88% seen once. The source was peripheral blood, collected 28 days after the second AZD1222 dose. Receptors originate from an adult who received the AZD1222 COVID-19 vaccine. Both conserved end residues are part of each CDR3. The D gene is left open where the match is weak. Not every row has a clone size; where given, it reads once, few, many or a size class.

J gene: TRBJ2-7
V gene: TRBV3-1/TRBV3-2
clone size: NA
D gene: NA
CDR3 protein: CASSQGSGVRQYF
CDR3 DNA: TGTGCCAGCAGCCAAGGATCAGGGGTCAGGCAGTACTTC

J gene: TRBJ2-7
V gene: TRBV11-2
clone size: NA
D gene: NA
CDR3 protein: CASSLSRGLLSYEQYF
CDR3 DNA: TGTGCCAGCAGCTTATCACGTGGGCTACTCTCCTACGAGCAGTACTTC

J gene: TRBJ1-2
V gene: TRBV15
clone size: NA
D gene: NA
CDR3 protein: CATSRERTVYGYTF
CDR3 DNA: TGTGCCACCAGCAGAGAAAGGACAGTCTATGGCTACACCTTC

J gene: TRBJ2-3
V gene: TRBV12-3/TRBV12-4
clone size: NA
D gene: NA
CDR3 protein: CASSLGGADTQYF
CDR3 DNA: TGTGCCAGCAGTTTAGGGGGCGCAGATACGCAGTATTTT

J gene: TRBJ1-5
V gene: TRBV4-1
clone size: NA
D gene: TRBD1
CDR3 protein: CASSQFRGLDQPQHF
CDR3 DNA: TGCGCCAGCAGCCAGTTCAGGGGGTTAGATCAGCCCCAGCATTTT

J gene: TRBJ1-2
V gene: TRBV14
clone size: few
D gene: NA
CDR3 protein: CASSQRTVYGYTF
CDR3 DNA: TGTGCCAGCAGCCAGAGGACAGTGTATGGCTACACCTTC

J gene: TRBJ2-5
V gene: TRBV5-6
clone size: NA
D gene: NA
CDR3 protein: CASNGAGETQYF
CDR3 DNA: TGTGCCAGCAATGGGGCGGGAGAGACCCAGTACTTC

J gene: TRBJ2-7
V gene: TRBV28
clone size: NA
D gene: TRBD2
CDR3 protein: CASSFVAGGASSYEQYF
CDR3 DNA: TGTGCCAGCAGTTTCGTGGCGGGAGGTGCGAGCTCCTACGAGCAGTACTTC

J gene: TRBJ2-2
V gene: TRBV7-6
clone size: NA
D gene: TRBD2
CDR3 protein: CASSLQAGQSGSGGELFF
CDR3 DNA: TGTGCCAGCAGCCTCCAAGCGGGTCAGAGCGGGAGCGGCGGGGAGCTGTTTTTT

J gene: TRBJ1-3
V gene: TRBV7-6
clone size: NA
D gene: TRBD1
CDR3 protein: CASSSNRGGLGNTIYF
CDR3 DNA: TGTGCCAGCAGTTCCAACAGGGGAGGCCTTGGAAACACCATATATTTT

J gene: TRBJ2-3
V gene: TRBV6-5
clone size: NA
D gene: NA
CDR3 protein: CASSYRASGTDTQYF
CDR3 DNA: TGTGCCAGCAGTTACCGTGCTAGCGGCACAGATACGCAGTATTTT

J gene: TRBJ2-1
V gene: TRBV7-2
clone size: few
D gene: TRBD2
CDR3 protein: CASSLVSSGSYEQFF
CDR3 DNA: TGTGCCAGCAGCTTAGTTTCTAGCGGGAGCTATGAGCAGTTCTTC